These 17 T cell receptor beta chains originate from one sample sequenced in a study of blood T cell repertoires in COVID-19. Using immunoSEQ multiplex PCR, the repertoire was profiled, and TCRdb retains in-frame clones only, with some absent. The sample holds about 400,000 clones, around nine tenths seen once. The source material was peripheral blood. All receptors come from a human donor in a cohort sampled during active COVID-19.

The chain couples TRBV29-1 to TRBJ1-4; D not resolved. Germline-derived CDR1 and CDR2 are SQVTM and ANQGSEA. The CDR3 has 13 residues. Trimming shortened V by 8 bases and J by 8 bases, and 18 bases separated the two germline ends. CDR3 DNA sequence: TGCAGCTACTTGTACCGGAGTGGCGAAAAACTGTTTTTT. It encodes CSYLYRSGEKLFF.

The V call is TRBV19, the J call TRBJ2-2, with TRBD2 identical over 10 bases. The CDR3 is 16 residues long. CDR1 and CDR2 (germline): LNHDA, SQIVND (reference sequence). Germline trimming cut 5 bases from V and 4 bases from J; bases unmatched to any gene: 7. The CDR3 is CASSLLAGSLTGELFF. The CDR3 bases are TGTGCCAGTAGTTTACTAGCGGGGAGCCTCACCGGGGAGCTGTTTTTT.

The chain recombines TRBV28 with TRBJ1-6, with a possible D match to TRBD1 (6 bases). Germline V gene lookup returns CDR1 MDHEN and CDR2 SYDVKM. CDR3 length: 20 residues. Trimming removed 2 bases at V and 4 bases at J, with 24 bases between. The DNA of the CDR3 is TGTGCCAGCAGTTTAGGGCGCAGGGGACCAACACGCCAATATAATTCACCCCTCCACTTT. Amino acid sequence: CASSLGRRGPTRQYNSPLHF.

The chain couples TRBV5-1 to TRBJ2-3; D is possibly TRBD2 (6 bases). From germline, CDR1 is SGHRS and CDR2 YFSETQ. The CDR3 spans 17 residues. Trimming shortened V by 7 bases and J by 3 bases, and 24 bases separated the two germline ends. CDR3 nucleotides: TGCGCCAGCCATTATTTTGGGACTTCTCCGAGGACAGATACGCAGTATTTT. Amino acid sequence: CASHYFGTSPRTDTQYF.

The J gene is TRBJ2-7, the V gene TRBV28; D gene ambiguous. This CDR3 is built from 13 residues. The germline CDR1 and CDR2 sequences are MDHEN and SYDVKM. Trimming cost V 2 bases and J 2 bases, with 7 bases left between them. DNA of the CDR3: TGTGCCAGCAGTTTACGCAGGACCTACGAGCAGTACTTC. Encoded protein: CASSLRRTYEQYF.

This chain links TRBV5-5 with TRBJ2-2; 11 bases line up with TRBD1. The CDR3 consists of 16 residues. Germline CDR1 SGHKS, CDR2 YYEKEE (reference sequence). The V segment lost 0 bases and the J segment 6 bases; nucleotides outside the gene matches: 4. This chain's CDR3 is CASSLAGDRGAGELFF. As DNA, the CDR3 is TGTGCCAGCAGCTTGGCCGGGGACAGGGGGGCCGGGGAGCTGTTTTTT.

Regarding this clone: Its ends do not fully match the called genes, so a read error is possible. The chain is built from TRBV5-4 and TRBJ1-6; 8 bases are a match to TRBD1. This CDR3 has 14 residues. Germline V gene lookup returns CDR1 SGHNT and CDR2 YYREEE (reference sequence). CDR3 in DNA: TGTGCCAGCAGGGAAGACAGGGGACCTTCACCCCTCTACTTT. It encodes CASREDRGPSPLYF.

This chain connects TRBV6-4 to TRBJ2-3, with 8 bases matching TRBD2. CDR3 length: 15 residues. J was trimmed by 4 bases and V by 3 bases; bases with no gene match: 6. CDR1 MRHNA and CDR2 SNTAGT come from the germline V gene. CDR3: CASSESAGAADTQYF. As DNA, the CDR3 is TGTGCCAGCAGTGAGTCAGCGGGGGCCGCAGATACGCAGTATTTT.

The gene calls are TRBV27 and TRBJ2-1; TRBD2 matches 10 bases. Germline V gene sequence: CDR1 MNHEY, CDR2 SMNVEV (reference sequence). The CDR3 extends over 15 amino acids. J was trimmed by 9 bases and V by 7 bases; bases with no gene match: 12. The CDR3 loop reads CASTTGTSVLAEQFF. In DNA, the CDR3 is TGTGCCAGCACTACCGGGACTAGCGTCCTTGCTGAGCAGTTCTTC.

The CDR3 sequence: CASRAGRGRFDEQFF. The CDR3 DNA reads as TGCGCCAGCAGAGCGGGCAGGGGGCGATTTGATGAGCAGTTCTTC. The V gene is TRBV5-1, the J gene TRBJ2-1, with 8 positions matching TRBD1. Germline V gives CDR1 SGHRS, CDR2 YFSETQ. Unmatched junction bases numbered 12, after V lost 5 bases and J lost 8 bases. This CDR3 has 15 residues.

The V and J genes are TRBV27 and TRBJ2-7; D might be TRBD1 (6 bases). CDR3 length: 15 residues. Germline CDR1 MNHEY, CDR2 SMNVEV (reference sequence). V dropped 6 bases and J dropped 6 bases, with 21 bases sitting between them. The CDR3 coding sequence is TGTGCCAGCAGCTCAGGGGCAGCTCCGCTTGGCGAGCAGTACTTC. Its translation: CASSSGAAPLGEQYF.

In this sample, this clone turned up once. V is TRBV19 and J is TRBJ1-1; TRBD1 matches 10 bases. V shed 9 bases, J shed 1 base, and the junction held 14 bases outside the gene matches. The CDR3 is 17 amino acids. Germline V gene lookup returns CDR1 LNHDA and CDR2 SQIVND (reference sequence). The CDR3 DNA reads as TGTGCCAGCACCGGGACAGGGGTCATACGACAGAACACTGAAGCTTTCTTT. Its protein product is CASTGTGVIRQNTEAFF.

The V gene is TRBV5-1, the J gene TRBJ2-3; 9 bases line up with TRBD2. Germline CDR1 reads SGHRS; CDR2 reads YFSETQ. After removal of 4 bases from V and 2 bases from J, the junction contained 5 bases not matched to a gene. This CDR3 comprises 15 residues. In DNA form, the CDR3 reads TGCGCCAGCAGCCCGCGGGGGGGTCTCACAGATACGCAGTATTTT. Protein: CASSPRGGLTDTQYF.

The J gene is TRBJ2-2, the V gene TRBV6-5, with a weak D call TRBD1 (7 bases). Trimming removed 5 bases at V and 6 bases at J, with 16 bases between. The CDR3 has 15 residues. In germline, CDR1 is MNHEY, CDR2 SVGAGI. The CDR3, as DNA: TGTGCCAGCAGTACTAGCACCCAGGGGGCCGGGGAGCTGTTTTTT. Its translation: CASSTSTQGAGELFF.

The CDR3 DNA reads TGTGCCTGGAGTGTACCTGGGACTAGCGGGAGGGAGCAGTTCTTC. As protein: CAWSVPGTSGREQFF. The chain recombines TRBV30 with TRBJ2-1; TRBD2 matches at 15 bases. V was pared by 0 bases and J by 10 bases, with 4 bases of the junction left unmatched. Germline assignment: CDR1 GTSNPN and CDR2 SVGIG (reference sequence). This CDR3 has 15 residues.

The chain couples TRBV11-2 to TRBJ2-2; D gene ambiguous. Germline-derived CDR1 and CDR2 are SGHAT and FQNNGV. V was pared by 1 base and J by 6 bases, with 3 bases between. The CDR3 covers 12 residues. CDR3 sequence reads: CASSLVAGELFF. CDR3 coding DNA: TGTGCCAGCAGCTTAGTCGCCGGGGAGCTGTTTTTT.

This chain connects TRBV7-8 to TRBJ1-6, with D perhaps matching TRBD1 (6 bases). V lost 5 bases to trimming and J lost 7 bases, with 12 bases between them. The length of the CDR3 is 14 residues. From germline, CDR1 is SGHVS and CDR2 FQNEAQ. CDR3 in amino acids: CASSTGSENSPLHF. CDR3 sequence (DNA): TGTGCCAGCAGCACAGGGTCTGAGAATTCACCCCTCCACTTT.